This TCR beta chain emerged from a study of Ad26.COV2.S vaccination and SARS-CoV-2 variants. Data came from immunoSEQ multiplex PCR; TCRdb stores just in-frame clones and leaves some out. The sample includes about 440,000 clones, about nine tenths of them seen just once. Germline V gene sequence: CDR1 SGDLS, CDR2 YYNGEE. The CDR3 contains 16 residues. Trimming cost V 3 bases and J 6 bases; bases outside gene matches: 8. Treatment of the sample: roughly 20 received Ad26.COV2.S at low or high dose, single or two shots; 5 received placebo; per-sample allocation not given. Following the first vaccine or placebo injection, samples were taken on day 63.

Material: peripheral blood, obtained in a trial of Ad26.COV2.S vaccine versus placebo. The genes are TRBV9 and TRBJ1-4, with 10 bases lining up with TRBD1. The receptor's source is a person between 18 and 65 years old who received the Ad26.COV2.S COVID-19 vaccine or a placebo. The CDR3 is CASSEQGQGIDEKLFF. CDR3 DNA sequence: TGTGCCAGCAGCGAACAGGGACAGGGGATAGATGAAAAACTGTTTTTT.